These 9 T cell receptor beta chains were sequenced from one sample in a study of vaccination and CD4 T cells after COVID-19. An Oncomine TCR Beta short-read assay was used to sequence the DNA from cultured CD4+ T cells. From the PCR reads, TCRdb called clonotypes with MiXCR, one entry per CDR3 protein. Of more than 9,000 distinct CDR3 sequences in the sample, roughly 38% are singletons; the top ten hold less than 25%. These receptors' targets are unknown. Sample treatment: roughly 10-day PBMC culture with coronavirus spike peptide pools or control peptides (ViraFEST assay). Sample: cultured CD4+ T cells from blood. Source of these receptors: a human donor with COVID-19.

J is TRBJ1-3 and V is TRBV6-5; D possibly corresponds to TRBD1 (5 bases). In germline, CDR1 is MNHEY, CDR2 SVGAGI. V gave up 4 bases and J gave up 4 bases, with 26 bases separating them. The CDR3 contains 19 residues. The CDR3 region has the DNA TGTGCCAGCAGTTCCTCTGATGCTCCAGGGCCACCGGGGGGAAACACCATATATTTT. It codes for CASSSSDAPGPPGGNTIYF.

In this sample, this clonotype turned up a few times. One end of the junction does not line up with germline, which may come from a read error. The chain recombines TRBV7-7 with TRBJ2-3; D unresolved. CDR1 is SSHAT and CDR2 is FNYEAQ in the germline V gene (reference sequence). The CDR3 covers 14 residues. The CDR3 DNA reads as TGTGCTAGCAGCTTAGAAACACCCCCAGATACGCAGTATTTT. This codes for CASSLETPPDTQYF.

The V call is TRBV19, the J call TRBJ1-2; 11 bases align to TRBD1. This CDR3 is built from 13 residues. Germline loops: CDR1 LNHDA, CDR2 SQIVND (reference sequence). Unmatched junction bases numbered 4, after V lost 10 bases and J lost 3 bases. In DNA form, the CDR3 reads TGTGCCACCCAGGGACAGGGGGACTATGGCTACACCTTC. Amino acids: CATQGQGDYGYTF.

J is TRBJ2-1 and V is TRBV10-2; TRBD2 might be the D (8 bases). CDR3 length: 17 residues. Germline CDR1 and CDR2: WSHSY and SAAADI. V was clipped by 4 bases and J by 5 bases, with 21 bases between them. DNA for the CDR3: TGCGCCAGCAGTGGGTGGGGACAGCGGGGGATTGACAATGAGCAGTTCTTC. This gives the protein CASSGWGQRGIDNEQFF.

This clonotype was detected a few times. V and J are TRBV5-4 and TRBJ1-2; D is unresolved. CDR1 SGHNT and CDR2 YYREEE come from the germline V gene (reference sequence). The V and J ends lost 0 bases and 2 bases respectively, with 2 bases between them. The CDR3 length is 12 residues. The CDR3 region has the DNA TGTGCCAGCAGCTTGGTAAACTATGGCTACACCTTC. This codes for CASSLVNYGYTF.

This clonotype was seen only a few times. The CDR3 spells CASSLATDSSQPQHF. CDR3 nucleotides: TGTGCCAGCAGCTTAGCGACGGATTCGAGTCAGCCCCAGCATTTT. The chain links TRBV7-2 to TRBJ1-5; no clear D. Trimming left V 0 bases short and J 6 bases short, with 12 bases between. This CDR3 has 15 residues. Germline lookup yields CDR1 SGHTA and CDR2 FQGNSA.

This sequence joins TRBV5-1 and TRBJ2-1; 10 nucleotides agree with TRBD2. This CDR3 comprises 16 residues. CDR1 and CDR2 (germline): SGHRS, YFSETQ. The V and J ends lost 2 bases and 7 bases, in that order; junction bases with no gene match: 9. Written as DNA, the CDR3 is TGCGCCAGCAGCTTACAGAAGCGGGGGGGCCAGAATGAGCAGTTCTTC. Protein sequence: CASSLQKRGGQNEQFF.

This clonotype was counted between two and nine times. The chain recombines TRBV15 with TRBJ1-6, with a weak D call TRBD1 (5 bases). Germline assignment: CDR1 LNHNV and CDR2 YYDKDF (reference sequence). The CDR3 spans 16 residues. The ends were cut back, 0 bases at V and 10 bases at J, with 16 bases in the middle. The DNA for the CDR3 is TGTGCCACCAGCAGAGATAGGGACCAGCATCGGTCACCCCTCCACTTT. It translates to CATSRDRDQHRSPLHF.

The gene calls are TRBV19 and TRBJ2-7; TRBD2 matches at 11 bases. Germline CDR1 is LNHDA and CDR2 is SQIVND (reference sequence). Unmatched junction bases numbered 36, after V lost 9 bases and J lost 5 bases. This CDR3 has 23 amino acids. CDR3 nucleotide sequence: TGTGCCAGACGACTTCAAGGTCCGGGGGCCCGACTAGCGGGGTTACCCGTGTTGGACGAGCAGTACTTC. It is translated as CARRLQGPGARLAGLPVLDEQYF.